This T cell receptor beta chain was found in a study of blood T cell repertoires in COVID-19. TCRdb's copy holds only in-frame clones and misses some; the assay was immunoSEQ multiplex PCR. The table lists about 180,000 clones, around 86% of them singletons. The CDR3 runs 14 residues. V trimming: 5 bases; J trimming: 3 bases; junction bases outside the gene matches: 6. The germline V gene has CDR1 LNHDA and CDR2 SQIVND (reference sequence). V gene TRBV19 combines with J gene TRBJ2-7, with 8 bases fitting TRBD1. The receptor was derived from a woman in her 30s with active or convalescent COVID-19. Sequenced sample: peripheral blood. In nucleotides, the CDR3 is TGTGCCAGTAGTCCAACCACAGGGGGCTACGAGCAGTACTTC. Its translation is CASSPTTGGYEQYF.